This T cell receptor (beta chain) comes out of a study of beta chain features in type 1 diabetes. Expressed TCRB transcripts were sequenced because the entire RNA isolate underwent reverse transcription. Naive, central memory and regulatory T cell samples averaged around 3.9 million immunoSEQ reads each. This table comes from immunoSEQ multiplex PCR, and its TCRdb copy is limited to in-frame clones, with some not included. The sample has hundreds of thousands of clones, roughly a sixth seen once. This TCR was recovered from a woman under 30 in good health. Material for sequencing was naive CD4+ T cells from blood.

CDR3 in amino acids: CASRPQRGFQPQHF. CDR3 nucleotide sequence: TGTGCCAGCCGCCCTCAGCGGGGGTTCCAGCCCCAGCATTTT. The genes are TRBV28 and TRBJ1-5; weak D call: TRBD1 (5 bases). In germline, CDR1 is MDHEN, CDR2 SYDVKM. This CDR3 contains 14 residues. Trimming removed 8 bases at V and 7 bases at J, with 18 bases between.